These 24 T cell receptor beta chains share one sample of origin, sequenced in a study of patients and donors after allogeneic stem cell transplantation. MiXCR was run by TCRdb on the RT-PCR reads, yielding one entry per CDR3 protein. The data hold about 230,000 distinct CDR3 sequences, with around an eighth observed a single time. Sequenced: blood, either unsorted or a sorted T cell fraction (not recorded which). These receptors were collected from a human donor who was either an allogeneic HSCT recipient or a stem cell or donor lymphocyte infusion donor (not recorded which). It is not recorded whose cells these are; they may come from a transplant donor.

This clonotype has ten or more counts. The chain joins TRBV29-1 to TRBJ2-1, with 8 bases lining up with TRBD2. This CDR3 is 14 amino acids long. Germline lookup yields CDR1 SQVTM and CDR2 ANQGSEA. The V and J ends lost 4 bases and 6 bases, in that order; junction bases with no gene match: 8. The CDR3 nucleotides are TGCAGCGTTGTAAGGACTAGCAGTTCCAATGAGCAGTTCTTC. Its protein is CSVVRTSSSNEQFF.

This chain uses TRBV5-6 with TRBJ1-1, with D possibly TRBD1 on 5 matching bases. The CDR3 has 15 residues. CDR1 and CDR2 from the germline V gene are SGHDT and YYEEEE. Trimming took 4 bases from V and 3 from J, leaving 16 bases between them. The DNA of the CDR3 is TGTGCCAGCAGCCGGTCGGGACTGGGAGACACTGAAGCTTTCTTT. Translated, it gives CASSRSGLGDTEAFF. The variable domain in full, with the rest retrieved from reference TRBV5-6 and TRBJ1-1, is DAGVTQSPTHLIKTRGQQVTLRCSPKSGHDTVSWYQQALGQGPQFIFQYYEEEERQRGNFPDRFSGHQFPNYSSELNVNALLLGDSALYLCASSRSGLGDTEAFFGQGTRLTVV.

This clonotype was observed at least ten times. The J gene is TRBJ1-5, the V gene TRBV20-1, with D uncertain. Trimming pared 5 bases from V and 0 bases from J, leaving 11 bases between. The CDR3 sequence is 14 residues long. The germline CDR1 and CDR2 sequences are DFQATT and SNEGSKA (reference sequence). CDR3 amino acids: CSAPNLYSNQPQHF. CDR3 nucleotides: TGCAGTGCTCCTAATCTGTATAGCAATCAGCCCCAGCATTTT.

This clonotype came up a few times. The V call is TRBV30, the J call TRBJ2-5, with a tentative D call TRBD1 (5 bases). The CDR3 covers 14 residues. V was cut by 2 bases and J by 5 bases, with 15 bases left in between. Germline V gives CDR1 GTSNPN, CDR2 SVGIG (reference sequence). CDR3 coding DNA: TGTGCCTGGAGTTATTTAGGGGCCGCCGAGACCCAGTACTTC. Translated, it gives CAWSYLGAAETQYF.

V gene TRBV12-3 or TRBV12-4 combines with J gene TRBJ1-3; D unclear. Deletions cut 3 bases from V and 4 bases from J, with 22 bases between. The CDR3 totals 18 residues. The CDR3 coding sequence is TGTGCCAGCAGTTTGATTTCCAGGTGGACCCGGTCAGGAAACACCATATATTTT. As protein: CASSLISRWTRSGNTIYF.

This clonotype showed up many times. J is TRBJ2-4 and V is TRBV11-3; tentatively, D is TRBD1 (5 bases). Germline-derived CDR1 and CDR2 are SGHNT and YENEEA. Trimming removed 1 base from V and 1 base from J, with 8 bases in between. The CDR3 is 15 residues long. The CDR3 DNA is TGTGCCAGCAGCTTAGGGGCAGGGGCCAAAAACATTCAGTACTTC. Its protein product is CASSLGAGAKNIQYF.

This clonotype was counted many times. The rearrangement joins TRBV5-8 to TRBJ2-2; D is unresolved. The CDR3 has 15 amino acids. V was shortened by 0 bases and J by 4 bases, with 10 bases between the two germline ends. The germline CDR1 and CDR2 sequences are SGHTS and YDEGEE. The CDR3 loop is CASSLDGPTTGELFF. The CDR3 DNA follows: TGTGCCAGCAGCTTGGACGGCCCGACCACCGGGGAGCTGTTTTTT.

V and J are TRBV30 and TRBJ1-1; D gene unclear. Germline CDR1 is GTSNPN and CDR2 is SVGIG (reference sequence). This CDR3 is 12 amino acids long. Between the trimmed V and J ends, which lost 2 bases and 1 base, there was a span of 5 bases. The DNA for the CDR3 is TGTGCCTGGAGTATGCCGAACACTGAAGCTTTCTTT. It specifies CAWSMPNTEAFF.

A note on this clonotype: One junction end does not reproduce the germline sequence, and a read error may be involved. CDR3 in DNA: TGCAGCGTAGAAGACGGGTTGCTGGAGACCCAGTACTTC. This sequence encodes CSVEDGLLETQYF. This rearrangement joins TRBV29-1 to TRBJ2-5; D uncertain. CDR1 is SQVTM, CDR2 ANQGSEA, per germline. The length of the CDR3 is 13 residues.

The chain recombines TRBV25-1 with TRBJ1-1, with D unclear. V shed 5 bases and J shed 4 bases, with 11 bases lying between them. The CDR3 is 13 residues long. In germline, CDR1 is MGHDK, CDR2 SYGVNS. CDR3 region: CASSLGYGTEAFF. As DNA, the CDR3 is TGTGCCAGCAGTCTGGGATATGGCACTGAAGCTTTCTTT.

The table lists this clonotype with a few counts. The chain employs TRBV3-1 and TRBJ2-7; 10 bases are a match to TRBD1. CDR3 length equals 17 residues. Germline lookup yields CDR1 LGHDT and CDR2 YNNKEL (reference sequence). The ends lost 0 bases at V and 5 bases at J; junction bases unmatched: 10. The CDR3 loop reads CASSQDRGPGQGHEQYF. CDR3 DNA: TGTGCCAGCAGCCAAGATAGGGGACCGGGACAGGGGCACGAGCAGTACTTC.

The chain carries TRBV3-1 and TRBJ2-7; 9 bases are a match to TRBD2. V was pared by 1 base and J by 7 bases, with 8 bases of the junction left unmatched. CDR1 and CDR2 from the germline V gene are LGHDT and YNNKEL (reference sequence). CDR3 length: 15 amino acids. CDR3: CASSQGLAGRWEQYF. DNA for the CDR3: TGTGCCAGCAGCCAAGGCCTAGCGGGAAGGTGGGAGCAGTACTTC.

The V gene is TRBV5-6, the J gene TRBJ2-1, with D uncertain. V was trimmed by 4 bases and J by 9 bases, leaving 11 bases between them. Germline assignment: CDR1 SGHDT and CDR2 YYEEEE. The CDR3 spans 12 residues. The CDR3 spells CASSLGMREQFF. CDR3 nucleotides: TGTGCCAGCAGCCTTGGGATGCGTGAGCAGTTCTTC.

The chain carries TRBV5-8 and TRBJ1-3, with D unclear. The V and J ends lost 2 bases and 4 bases respectively, with 10 bases between them. CDR3 length: 14 amino acids. Germline V gives CDR1 SGHTS, CDR2 YDEGEE. The CDR3 sequence: CASSFGGFGNTIYF. The CDR3 region has the DNA TGTGCCAGCAGCTTTGGAGGCTTCGGAAACACCATATATTTT.

The chain is built from TRBV19 and TRBJ2-1; TRBD2 agrees at 8 bases. The CDR3 runs to 18 residues. V lost 1 base, J lost 0 bases, and 8 bases stayed unmatched. Per germline, CDR1 LNHDA and CDR2 SQIVND (reference sequence). The CDR3: CASSIGRAGANSYNEQFF. CDR3 in DNA: TGTGCCAGTAGTATAGGTCGAGCGGGGGCGAACTCCTACAATGAGCAGTTCTTC.

This clonotype was seen a handful of times. Because the CDR3's place on the DNA is in doubt, the DNA is left out and the CDR3 is given as listed by TCRdb. The gene calls are TRBV20-1 and TRBJ2-2. The CDR3 is 13 amino acids in total, end residues counted. The V gene's germline CDR1 is DFQATT and CDR2 SNEGSKA (reference sequence). The CDR3 reads CSARGGTGELFFF.

V gene TRBV27 combines with J gene TRBJ2-7; 14 nucleotides line up with TRBD2. This CDR3 has 21 amino acids. CDR1 MNHEY and CDR2 SMNVEV come from the germline V gene (reference sequence). J was trimmed by 3 bases and V by 6 bases; bases with no gene match: 22. CDR3 bases: TGTGCCAGCAGGCTGATACCGGGACTAGCGGGAGAGGGATCCGGGGGCTACGAGCAGTACTTC. It specifies CASRLIPGLAGEGSGGYEQYF.

In its sample, this clonotype was seen a few times. The J gene is TRBJ1-6, the V gene TRBV20-1; the D gene is possibly TRBD1 (6 bases). Germline CDR1 DFQATT, CDR2 SNEGSKA (reference sequence). V gave up 1 base and J gave up 6 bases, with 10 bases separating them. This CDR3 is 14 amino acids long. The CDR3 region has the DNA TGCAGTGCTAGAGGAGACAGGCCTAATTCACCCCTCCACTTT. Protein: CSARGDRPNSPLHF.

This clonotype has more than one count but fewer than ten. CDR3 protein: CSSRPGNSPLHF. DNA for the CDR3: TGCAGCTCGCGACCGGGTAATTCACCCCTCCACTTT. This rearrangement joins TRBV29-1 to TRBJ1-6; D is undetermined. Deletions cut 8 bases from V and 6 bases from J, with 11 bases between. This CDR3 spans 12 amino acids. Germline lookup yields CDR1 SQVTM and CDR2 ANQGSEA.

CDR3 loop: CSAGQGSHTEAFF. CDR3 nucleotides: TGCAGTGCTGGACAGGGTTCGCACACTGAAGCTTTCTTT. The chain links TRBV20-1 to TRBJ1-1; 8 bases line up with TRBD1. This CDR3 comprises 13 residues. The V gene end was trimmed by 5 bases and the J gene end by 3 bases; junction bases not matched to a gene: 5. Germline CDR1 and CDR2: DFQATT and SNEGSKA (reference sequence).

This clonotype was picked up a small number of times. The chain couples TRBV2 to TRBJ2-3, with unresolved D. V was shortened by 7 bases and J by 4 bases, with 9 bases between the two germline ends. Looked up from germline, CDR1 is SNHLY and CDR2 is FYNNEI. This CDR3 has 12 amino acids. The CDR3: CASTPPSDTQYF. The CDR3 coding sequence is TGTGCCAGCACCCCTCCTTCAGATACGCAGTATTTT.

This clonotype was seen ten or more times. The chain joins TRBV20-1 to TRBJ1-1; the D gene is possibly TRBD1 (5 bases). This CDR3 is built from 13 residues. Germline V gene lookup returns CDR1 DFQATT and CDR2 SNEGSKA (reference sequence). CDR3 DNA sequence: TGCATTCCCAGGGAGGGCATGAACACTGAAGCTTTCTTT. This encodes CIPREGMNTEAFF.

This clonotype was seen a few times. V usage is TRBV5-1 and J usage is TRBJ1-2, with 8 bases that match TRBD1. The CDR3 is 15 residues long. Per germline, CDR1 SGHRS and CDR2 YFSETQ. The V gene end was trimmed by 0 bases and the J gene end by 7 bases; junction bases not matched to a gene: 8. CDR3 protein: CASSLAQGAPAGYTF. DNA for the CDR3: TGCGCCAGCAGCTTGGCCCAGGGGGCGCCGGCTGGCTACACCTTC.

This chain connects TRBV3-1 to TRBJ1-1; D ambiguous. The CDR3 extends over 14 amino acids. CDR1 and CDR2 (germline): LGHDT, YNNKEL (reference sequence). With 9 bases removed from V and 2 bases from J, the gap between germline ends came to 16 bases. CDR3 coding DNA: TGTGCCAGGCCAAGGGTACAGAAAAACACTGAAGCTTTCTTT. This codes for CARPRVQKNTEAFF.